Listed here are 14 T cell receptor beta chains from one sample, sequenced in a study of T cells in Graves' hyperthyroidism and ophthalmopathy. The source material, RNA transcripts, was used to amplify TCR beta CDR3 regions. Using the HTBI primer set, a first-round RT-PCR was run on the TCR CDR3. TCRdb re-derived calls from the multiplex PCR reads in MiXCR, one entry per CDR3 protein. The sample shows around 300,000 distinct CDR3 sequences, about an eighth of them seen only once. The sequencing sample was made of blood. These receptor sequences come from a woman aged 25 to 45 with Graves' hyperthyroidism that later progressed to Graves' ophthalmopathy.

Notes on this clonotype: A much larger clone is a single base away; this may be a read error. J is TRBJ2-7 and V is TRBV7-9, with D hard to call. This CDR3 has 11 amino acids. Germline V gene data show CDR1 as SEHNR and CDR2 as FQNEAQ (reference sequence). CDR3 nucleotide sequence: TGTACCAGCCGGACCATTAGTGAGCAGTACTTC. It is translated as CTSRTISEQYF.

CDR3 loop: CASSQGGRSYNSPLHF. As DNA, the CDR3 is TGCGCCAGCAGCCAAGGGGGCAGATCCTATAATTCACCCCTCCACTTT. The V gene is TRBV4-1, the J gene TRBJ1-6; D might be TRBD1 (5 bases). Germline V gene lookup returns CDR1 MGHRA and CDR2 YSYEKL. The CDR3 sequence is 16 residues long. The V gene lost 1 base and the J gene lost 1 base, with 8 bases spanning the gap.

Ten or more counts support this clonotype. The chain couples TRBV7-9 to TRBJ1-5, with 8 bases aligning to TRBD1. This CDR3 has 16 amino acids. The germline V gene has CDR1 SEHNR and CDR2 FQNEAQ (reference sequence). Germline trimming cut 5 bases from V and 0 bases from J; bases unmatched to any gene: 6. The DNA of the CDR3 is TGTGCCAGCAGCCCCCTCGGACAGGGTAGCAATCAGCCCCAGCATTTT. This codes for CASSPLGQGSNQPQHF.

This clonotype has ten or more counts. The chain uses TRBV7-3 and TRBJ2-5; tentatively, D is TRBD1 (5 bases). The V end lost 0 bases, the J end lost 5 bases, and 13 bases lay between the germline ends. The CDR3 has 15 residues. Germline CDR1 SGHTA, CDR2 FQGTGA. The CDR3 spells CASSLTGLGSETQYF. In DNA form, the CDR3 reads TGTGCCAGCAGCTTAACGGGGCTTGGATCGGAGACCCAGTACTTC.

This clonotype was seen a handful of times. V gene TRBV19 combines with J gene TRBJ1-1; D unclear. Per germline, CDR1 LNHDA and CDR2 SQIVND (reference sequence). Trimming took 3 bases from V and 11 from J, leaving 16 bases between them. The CDR3 totals 13 residues. The CDR3 loop is CASSMAEESVAFF. The CDR3 bases are TGTGCCAGTAGTATGGCGGAGGAATCAGTGGCTTTCTTT.

This clonotype was detected ten times or more. V gene TRBV6-6 combines with J gene TRBJ2-5; no definite D call. The CDR3 contains 16 residues. V was shortened by 0 bases and J by 0 bases, with 11 bases between the two germline ends. CDR1 and CDR2 (germline): MNHNY, SVGAGI (reference sequence). CDR3 sequence reads: CASSYSPSAYQETQYF. CDR3 nucleotide sequence: TGTGCCAGCAGTTACTCCCCCAGTGCCTACCAAGAGACCCAGTACTTC.

There are many counts of this clonotype. The chain joins TRBV6-2 or TRBV6-3 to TRBJ2-3; TRBD1 might be the D (5 bases). Per germline, CDR1 MNHEY and CDR2 SVGEGT. V lost 8 bases to trimming and J lost 6 bases, with 21 bases between them. The CDR3 loop spans 15 amino acids. CDR3 in DNA: TGTGCCAGCCGCGGAGAAGGGGCGCTCGGGGATACGCAGTATTTT. It specifies CASRGEGALGDTQYF.

This clonotype was detected many times. The chain has TRBV2 and TRBJ1-4; 8 nucleotides align to TRBD1. Germline values: CDR1 SNHLY, CDR2 FYNNEI. This CDR3 has 13 amino acids. With 5 bases clipped from V and 8 bases from J, the junction kept 4 bases outside the gene matches. The CDR3 sequence is CASSRRTGEKLFF. The CDR3 region has the DNA TGTGCCAGCAGTCGCCGGACAGGGGAAAAACTGTTTTTT. Full variable domain (missing parts from reference TRBV2 and TRBJ1-4): EPEVTQTPSHQVTQMGQEVILRCVPISNHLYFYWYRQILGQKVEFLVSFYNNEISEKSEIFDDQFSVERPDGSNFTLKIRSTKLEDSAMYFCASSRRTGEKLFFGSGTQLSVL.

This clonotype was seen at least ten times. The V and J genes are TRBV20-1 and TRBJ1-1; D unresolved. V lost 3 bases to trimming and J lost 4 bases, with 12 bases between them. The CDR3 consists of 13 residues. Germline CDR1 reads DFQATT; CDR2 reads SNEGSKA (reference sequence). In DNA, the CDR3 is TGCAGTGCTAGTTTGGGGTTTCGCACTGAAGCTTTCTTT. It is translated as CSASLGFRTEAFF.

This clonotype was detected many times. The CDR3 region is CASSRQGGMTEAFF. CDR3 nucleotides: TGTGCCAGCAGCCGACAGGGGGGGATGACTGAAGCTTTCTTT. The gene calls are TRBV7-2 and TRBJ1-1; 9 bases agree with TRBD1. Germline CDR1 reads SGHTA; CDR2 reads FQGNSA. The CDR3 is 14 residues long. The trim removed 5 bases at V and 5 bases at J, leaving 6 bases unmatched.

This sequence joins TRBV4-1 and TRBJ2-1, with D unclear. Germline values: CDR1 MGHRA, CDR2 YSYEKL. The CDR3 is made up of 15 amino acids. V dropped 0 bases and J dropped 6 bases, with 12 bases sitting between them. The CDR3 here is CASSQDGVGFNEQFF. Written as DNA, the CDR3 is TGCGCCAGCAGCCAAGACGGAGTGGGTTTCAATGAGCAGTTCTTC.

This clonotype was detected only a few times. This rearrangement joins TRBV5-1 to TRBJ2-7, with 10 bases matching TRBD2. The ends lost 0 bases at V and 3 bases at J; junction bases unmatched: 3. There are 15 residues in the CDR3. Looked up from germline, CDR1 is SGHRS and CDR2 is YFSETQ. CDR3 sequence: CASSLGTSGIYEQYF. CDR3 DNA: TGCGCCAGCAGCTTGGGGACTAGCGGAATCTACGAGCAGTACTTC. Complete variable domain (other parts from reference TRBV5-1 and TRBJ2-7): KAGVTQTPRYLIKTRGQQVTLSCSPISGHRSVSWYQQTPGQGLQFLFEYFSETQRNKGNFPGRFSGRQFSNSRSEMNVSTLELGDSALYLCASSLGTSGIYEQYFGPGTRLTVT.

This clonotype was seen many times. The J gene is TRBJ2-7, the V gene TRBV20-1, with a weak D call TRBD2 (6 bases). Germline V gives CDR1 DFQATT, CDR2 SNEGSKA (reference sequence). Trimming stripped 1 base from V and 1 base from J, with 14 bases between. The CDR3 runs 15 residues. The chain's CDR3 is CSARGEAAYSYEQYF. The CDR3 bases are TGCAGTGCTAGAGGGGAGGCGGCGTATTCCTACGAGCAGTACTTC.

This clonotype has a count of ten or more. The chain couples TRBV4-1 to TRBJ2-7; TRBD2 matches 8 bases. The germline V gene has CDR1 MGHRA and CDR2 YSYEKL. V shed 1 base and J 6 bases; nucleotides not matched to a gene: 2. The length of the CDR3 is 13 residues. The chain's CDR3 is CASSQGTSSEQYF. The CDR3 nucleotides are TGCGCCAGCAGCCAAGGGACTAGCAGCGAGCAGTACTTC.